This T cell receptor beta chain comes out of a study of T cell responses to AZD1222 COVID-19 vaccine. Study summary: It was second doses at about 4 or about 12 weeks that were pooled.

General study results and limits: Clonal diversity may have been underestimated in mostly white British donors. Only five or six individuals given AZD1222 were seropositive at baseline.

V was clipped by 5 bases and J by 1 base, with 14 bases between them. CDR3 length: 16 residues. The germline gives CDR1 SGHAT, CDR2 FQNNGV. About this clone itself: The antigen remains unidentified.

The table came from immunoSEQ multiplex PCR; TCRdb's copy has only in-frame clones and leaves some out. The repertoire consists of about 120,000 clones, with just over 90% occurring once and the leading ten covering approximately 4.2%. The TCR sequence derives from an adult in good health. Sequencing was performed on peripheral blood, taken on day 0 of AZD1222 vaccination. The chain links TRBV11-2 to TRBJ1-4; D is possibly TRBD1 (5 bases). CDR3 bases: TGTGCCAGCAGCAACCCCGGGGGGAGAACTAATGAAAAACTGTTTTTT. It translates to CASSNPGGRTNEKLFF.